Listed here are 13 T cell receptor beta chains from one sample, sequenced in a study of cytomegalovirus exposure and HLA in healthy donors (dated by TCRdb to between 2016 and 2019). Library preparation used the immunoSEQ multiplex PCR assay. For the multiplex PCR, a mixture combining 60 forward primers for TCR Vbeta segments and 13 reverse primers for TCR Jbeta segments was used. In TCRdb, the immuneACCESS table is reduced to in-frame sequences with V and J assigned. These tables do not hold every clone; where another copy was compared, an unresolved V gene accounts for under half, and the others remain unexplained. Present in this sample are more than 65,000 clones, 60% to 80% of which were seen just once. 20% to 25% of the sample belongs to the ten largest clones. Input material: PBMCs. The receptor source for this set is a woman in her thirties or forties in good health and CMV-seropositive.

V usage is TRBV30 and J usage is TRBJ1-5; 9 nucleotides match TRBD1. The CDR3 covers 13 residues. Germline V gives CDR1 GTSNPN, CDR2 SVGIG (reference sequence). The V segment lost 5 bases and the J segment 4 bases; nucleotides outside the gene matches: 3. In nucleotides, the CDR3 is TGTGCCTGGGCTGACAGGGGGAATCAGCCCCAGCATTTT. Its protein is CAWADRGNQPQHF.

CDR3 loop: CASSLKALAGEQYF. The CDR3 nucleotides are TGTGCCAGCAGCTTGAAGGCCCTAGCGGGAGAGCAGTACTTC. The chain carries TRBV5-5 and TRBJ2-7; 9 bases are shared with TRBD2. Germline V gene lookup returns CDR1 SGHKS and CDR2 YYEKEE (reference sequence). V was pared by 1 base and J by 7 bases, with 6 bases of the junction left unmatched. This CDR3 region has 14 residues.

The V gene is TRBV23-1, the J gene TRBJ2-7, with 8 positions matching TRBD1. TRBV23-1 qualifies as an ORF whose function is uncertain. With V trimmed by 4 bases and J by 2 bases, 7 bases remained unmatched. The CDR3 length is 15 residues. The CDR3 sequence is CASSPLTGQAYEQYF. The CDR3 bases are TGCGCCAGCAGTCCGTTAACGGGACAGGCCTACGAGCAGTACTTC.

The chain joins TRBV27 to TRBJ1-5, with unresolved D. Germline V lookup: CDR1 MNHEY, CDR2 SMNVEV (reference sequence). V lost 4 bases and J lost 10, with 11 bases in between. This CDR3 comprises 12 residues. The CDR3 loop is CASSSPGYPQHF. The CDR3, as DNA: TGTGCCAGCAGTTCGCCGGGGTACCCCCAGCATTTT.

This chain joins TRBV20-1 and TRBJ2-1; no definite D call. The CDR3 length is 11 residues. Germline assignment: CDR1 DFQATT and CDR2 SNEGSKA (reference sequence). The V and J ends lost 6 bases and 6 bases respectively, with 9 bases between them. As DNA, the CDR3 is TGCAGTGCCCCTGACATCAATGAGCAGTTCTTC. This translates into CSAPDINEQFF.

This chain connects TRBV13 to TRBJ2-7, with 7 bases identical to TRBD1. V lost 5 bases and J lost 2; bases outside the gene matches: 6. This CDR3 contains 14 residues. CDR1 is PRHDT and CDR2 is FYEKMQ in the germline V gene (reference sequence). The CDR3 DNA reads as TGTGCCAGCAGCCCAAGGACAGGAGCCTACGAGCAGTACTTC. Protein product: CASSPRTGAYEQYF.

Here the CDR3 reads CSVGSGGSSYEQYF. For the CDR3, the DNA is TGCAGCGTCGGATCAGGGGGGTCCTCCTACGAGCAGTACTTC. The rearrangement joins TRBV29-1 to TRBJ2-7; tentative D call: TRBD1 (7 bases). The ends were cut back, 6 bases at V and 0 bases at J, with 15 bases in the middle. Germline values: CDR1 SQVTM, CDR2 ANQGSEA. The CDR3 is 14 residues long.

The chain joins TRBV25-1 to TRBJ2-5, with 7 bases matching TRBD2. The junction had 10 bases not matched to a gene; V was cut back by 2 bases and J by 4 bases. CDR1 is MGHDK, CDR2 SYGVNS, per germline. The length of the CDR3 is 16 residues. DNA of the CDR3: TGTGCCAGCAGTGAAGGGGTCGCGGGAGTAGGAGAGACCCAGTACTTC. It encodes CASSEGVAGVGETQYF. Drawing the rest from reference TRBV25-1 and TRBJ2-5, the complete variable domain is EADIYQTPRYLVIGTGKKITLECSQTMGHDKMYWYQQDPGMELHLIHYSYGVNSTEKGDLSSESTVSRIRTEHFPLTLESARPSHTSQYLCASSEGVAGVGETQYFGPGTRLLVL.

The J gene is TRBJ1-1, the V gene TRBV4-1, with a tentative D call TRBD1 (5 bases). The CDR3 is 14 residues long. The germline V and J ends were trimmed by 5 bases and 5 bases, with 15 bases remaining between them. The V gene's germline CDR1 is MGHRA and CDR2 YSYEKL. CDR3 in DNA: TGCGCCAGCAGCGTAGACAGTTATCTTACTGAAGCTTTCTTT. Its protein product is CASSVDSYLTEAFF.

The CDR3 sequence is CSVGLAYEQYF. In nucleotides, the CDR3 is TGCAGCGTTGGGCTAGCCTACGAGCAGTACTTC. The rearrangement links TRBV29-1 to TRBJ2-7; no firm D call. The CDR3 has 11 residues. The germline V gene has CDR1 SQVTM and CDR2 ANQGSEA. V lost 4 bases and J lost 2, with 6 bases in between.

The V call is TRBV11-1, the J call TRBJ2-7; a weak D match, TRBD2 (6 bases). Trimming took off 5 bases at V and 7 bases at J, with 15 bases between the two ends. This CDR3 contains 13 residues. Germline CDR1 and CDR2: SGHAT and FQDESV (reference sequence). The CDR3 is CASSRLEGWEQYF. For the CDR3, the DNA is TGTGCCAGCAGCCGCCTGGAGGGTTGGGAGCAGTACTTC.

The gene calls are TRBV5-5 and TRBJ1-6; possibly TRBD1 for D (5 bases). The CDR3 has 14 amino acids. V dropped 1 base and J dropped 5 bases, with 7 bases sitting between them. CDR1 SGHKS and CDR2 YYEKEE come from the germline V gene (reference sequence). The CDR3 region is CASSLRQNNSPLHF. CDR3 DNA: TGTGCCAGCAGCTTGCGACAGAATAATTCACCCCTCCACTTT. Complete variable domain (other parts from reference TRBV5-5 and TRBJ1-6): DAGVTQSPTHLIKTRGQQVTLRCSPISGHKSVSWYQQVLGQGPQFIFQYYEKEERGRGNFPDRFSARQFPNYSSELNVNALLLGDSALYLCASSLRQNNSPLHFGNGTRLTVT.

This clone turned up a few times. The V gene is TRBV12-5, the J gene TRBJ2-3, with TRBD2 matching over 9 bases. Germline V CDR1 and CDR2: LGHNT, FRNRAP. The CDR3 loop spans 18 amino acids. V dropped 0 bases and J dropped 2; count of bases not matched to a gene: 9. The CDR3 loop reads CASGLVSGGNPPTDTQYF. CDR3 DNA: TGTGCTAGTGGTTTGGTGAGCGGGGGGAACCCCCCCACAGATACGCAGTATTTT.